Listed below are T cell receptor beta chains from one sample, sequenced in a study of blood T cell repertoires in COVID-19. TCRdb's copy holds only in-frame clones and misses some; the assay was immunoSEQ multiplex PCR. The sample records approximately 99,000 clones, around 83% being singletons. The sequencing sample was made of peripheral blood. The receptors originated from an older woman in a cohort sampled during active or convalescent COVID-19. CDR3s include the opening cysteine and the closing phenylalanine or tryptophan. The order of the fields is clone size, V gene, J gene, D gene, CDR3 protein, CDR3 DNA. D genes are given only for firm matches. Clone size appears in some rows only: once, few, many, or a class for an expanded clone.

>few|TRBV5-4|TRBJ1-2|NA
CASSLEGPEGYTF
TGTGCCAGCAGCTTGGAGGGGCCGGAAGGCTACACCTTC
>NA|TRBV7-8|TRBJ2-7|NA
CALQRLDIDEQYF
TGTGCCTTACAGCGGCTCGACATTGACGAGCAGTACTTC
>few|TRBV20-1|TRBJ2-7|NA
CSASFKGGPPGREQYF
TGCAGTGCTAGTTTCAAGGGTGGACCCCCGGGGAGAGAGCAGTACTTC
>NA|TRBV7-8|TRBJ1-5|NA
CASSQQGKGNQPQHF
TGTGCCAGCAGCCAACAGGGTAAGGGTAATCAGCCCCAGCATTTT
>NA|TRBV7-2|TRBJ2-1|TRBD2
CASSLVVGGRAANEQFF
TGTGCCAGCAGCTTAGTGGTCGGCGGGAGGGCCGCCAATGAGCAGTTCTTC
>NA|TRBV24-1|TRBJ2-7|TRBD1
CATSDPGQGTYEQYF
TGTGCCACCAGTGATCCGGGACAGGGCACCTACGAGCAGTACTTC
>NA|TRBV19|TRBJ1-1|NA
CASRGVNTEAFF
TGTGCCAGTAGGGGCGTGAACACTGAAGCTTTCTTT
>once|TRBV5-4|TRBJ1-1|TRBD1
CASSQTGVSTEAFF
TGTGCCAGCAGCCAGACAGGGGTGTCCACTGAAGCTTTCTTT
>NA|TRBV5-1|TRBJ2-7|NA
CASSPGDKLYEQYF
TGCGCCAGCAGCCCTGGGGACAAACTTTACGAGCAGTACTTC
>NA|TRBV29-1|TRBJ2-3|NA
CSVRGAGNLISDTQYF
TGCAGCGTCCGAGGCGCGGGGAACCTTATTTCAGATACGCAGTATTTT
>NA|TRBV7-8|TRBJ1-2|NA
CASSLSRAEYGYTF
TGTGCCAGCAGCTTAAGCAGGGCGGAGTATGGCTACACCTTC
>NA|TRBV9|TRBJ2-5|TRBD2
CASSAGTSGSGETQYF
TGTGCCAGCAGCGCAGGGACTAGCGGGAGCGGAGAGACCCAGTACTTC
>NA|TRBV5-6|TRBJ1-2|TRBD1
CASSLRQGEGNYGYTF
TGTGCCAGCAGCTTGCGACAGGGAGAGGGTAACTATGGCTACACCTTC
>NA|TRBV6-5|TRBJ1-1|NA
CASRPPDRNTEAFF
TGTGCCAGCAGACCTCCTGACAGGAACACTGAAGCTTTCTTT
>NA|TRBV30|TRBJ2-7|NA
CAWSWGGSSYEQYF
TGTGCCTGGAGTTGGGGGGGCAGCTCCTACGAGCAGTACTTC
>NA|TRBV19|TRBJ2-1|TRBD2
CASRQAGGGNEQFF
TGTGCCAGTAGGCAGGCGGGAGGAGGCAATGAGCAGTTCTTC
>NA|TRBV6-5|TRBJ1-2|NA
CASRPTGTRTGYTF
TGTGCCAGCAGGCCGACTGGGACACGCACTGGCTACACCTTC
>NA|TRBV5-1|TRBJ2-5|NA
CASSSQETQYF
TGCGCCAGCAGCTCGCAAGAGACCCAGTACTTC
>few|TRBV28|TRBJ2-7|NA
CASSPDGGSYEQYF
TGTGCCAGCAGCCCGGACGGAGGCTCCTACGAGCAGTACTTC
>NA|TRBV29-1|TRBJ1-2|TRBD1
CSVAVQGASGYTF
TGCAGCGTTGCCGTACAGGGGGCGTCTGGCTACACCTTC
>NA|TRBV2|TRBJ1-1|TRBD1
CASSKQGAATEAFF
TGTGCCAGCAGTAAACAGGGGGCAGCCACTGAAGCTTTCTTT
>NA|TRBV19|TRBJ1-5|TRBD1
CASRPRQGGLRQPQHF
TGTGCCAGTAGGCCCAGACAGGGGGGGCTTCGTCAGCCCCAGCATTTT
>once|TRBV28|TRBJ1-2|NA
CAIISLTGAYGYTF
TGTGCCATCATCTCCCTGACAGGCGCCTATGGCTACACCTTC
>NA|TRBV30|TRBJ1-4|NA
CAWSDLAGKKLFF
TGTGCCTGGAGCGACTTGGCGGGGAAAAAACTGTTTTTT
>NA|TRBV24-1|TRBJ1-2|TRBD1
CATSESGTEESYTF
TGTGCCACCAGTGAATCCGGGACAGAAGAGAGCTACACCTTC
>NA|TRBV11-3|TRBJ2-7|NA
CASSLSFGAYEQYF
TGTGCCAGCAGCTTAAGCTTCGGGGCCTACGAGCAGTACTTC
>NA|TRBV3-1/TRBV3-2|TRBJ2-7|NA
CASSQDPTSQQYF
TGTGCCAGCAGCCAAGATCCCACTAGCCAGCAGTACTTC
>NA|TRBV27|TRBJ1-4|NA
CASSFAGTNEKLFF
TGTGCCAGCAGTTTTGCGGGAACTAATGAAAAACTGTTTTTT
>NA|TRBV5-6|TRBJ1-4|TRBD1
CASSLGQGSLNEKLFF
TGTGCCAGCAGCTTGGGACAGGGGAGTCTTAATGAAAAACTGTTTTTT
>NA|TRBV7-9|TRBJ1-5|NA
CASSPGSSNQPQHF
TGTGCCAGCAGCCCGGGAAGTAGCAATCAGCCCCAGCATTTT
>NA|TRBV13|TRBJ1-1|TRBD1
CASSLRTGAMNTEAFF
TGTGCCAGCAGCTTAAGGACAGGGGCGATGAACACTGAAGCTTTCTTT
>NA|TRBV11-2|TRBJ1-6|TRBD1
CASSLGYGTANSPLHF
TGTGCCAGCAGCTTAGGATACGGGACAGCTAATTCACCCCTCCACTTT
>NA|TRBV5-1|TRBJ2-4|TRBD2
CASSLTGGQNIQYF
TGCGCCAGCAGCTTAACGGGGGGACAAAACATTCAGTACTTC
>NA|TRBV2|TRBJ1-6|NA
CASTVDSNSPLHF
TGTGCCAGCACCGTCGACAGCAATTCACCCCTCCACTTT
>NA|TRBV4-1|TRBJ2-7|NA
CASSQELGLAGQYF
TGCGCCAGCAGCCAAGAACTAGGCCTGGCTGGGCAGTACTTC
>once|TRBV2|TRBJ1-6|NA
CASSEARSRPGWNSPLHF
TGTGCCAGCAGTGAAGCGAGGTCCCGGCCAGGGTGGAATTCACCCCTCCACTTT
>NA|TRBV12-5|TRBJ2-5|TRBD1
CASGFGQVDQETQYF
TGTGCTAGTGGTTTCGGACAGGTCGACCAAGAGACCCAGTACTTC
>NA|TRBV19|TRBJ2-7|TRBD1
CASSRGQGRTYEQYF
TGTGCCAGTAGTAGGGGACAGGGGAGAACCTACGAGCAGTACTTC
>NA|TRBV13|TRBJ2-3|NA
CASSPKWAPETDTQYF
TGTGCCAGCAGCCCTAAGTGGGCCCCCGAGACAGATACGCAGTATTTT
>NA|TRBV6-5|TRBJ1-5|NA
CAITPGSSGQPQHF
TGTGCCATCACCCCAGGGAGTAGCGGTCAGCCCCAGCATTTT
>NA|TRBV5-5|TRBJ1-6|TRBD1
CASSWGTGLYSPLHF
TGTGCCAGCAGCTGGGGGACAGGGTTGTATTCACCCCTCCACTTT
>NA|TRBV19|TRBJ1-3|NA
CASGDFHSGNTIYF
TGTGCCAGTGGGGACTTTCACTCTGGAAACACCATATATTTT
>once|TRBV7-9|TRBJ2-2|NA
CATERARTGELFF
TGTGCCACTGAGAGGGCTAGGACCGGGGAGCTGTTTTTT
>NA|TRBV24-1|TRBJ2-3|TRBD2
CATSDLGLAGKDTQYF
TGTGCCACCAGTGATTTAGGGCTAGCGGGAAAGGATACGCAGTATTTT
>NA|TRBV10-3|TRBJ2-3|NA
CATHRVEGDTQYF
TGTGCCACCCACAGGGTCGAAGGGGATACGCAGTATTTT
>NA|TRBV19|TRBJ2-5|TRBD1
CASSIRGLEETQYF
TGTGCCAGTAGTATAAGGGGGCTGGAAGAGACCCAGTACTTC
>NA|TRBV7-3|TRBJ2-1|NA
CASGPGLNEQFF
TGTGCCAGCGGACCGGGGTTAAATGAGCAGTTCTTC
>NA|TRBV9|TRBJ2-1|NA
CASGGYNEQFF
TGTGCCAGCGGAGGTTACAATGAGCAGTTCTTC
>NA|TRBV5-4|TRBJ2-1|TRBD1
CASYRQGWSNEQFF
TGTGCCAGCTACCGACAGGGCTGGAGTAATGAGCAGTTCTTC
>once|TRBV11-2|TRBJ1-1|NA
CASSLPGIEAFF
TGTGCCAGCAGCTTACCGGGAATTGAAGCTTTCTTT